Sequencing of this T cell receptor beta chain was carried out in a study of cytomegalovirus exposure and HLA in healthy donors. Study-level information: Clustering assigned roughly 81% of the approximately 400 genotyped donors to the Caucasian-associated ancestry cluster. General study findings and limits: Later analysis found that TCR beta chains associated with HLA were more clonally expanded than other, equally common chains. Sequence variants that were highly shared formed a cluster that was likely a sequencing artifact.

It was healthy bone marrow donors who served as donors. CDR1 and CDR2 from the germline V gene are MDHEN and SYDVKM. The CDR3 runs to 16 residues. The PCR used 60 Vbeta and 13 Jbeta primers. Method: immunoSEQ multiplex PCR; TCRdb's copy keeps in-frame clones and lacks some. Here the sample spans tens of thousands of clones, 86% being singletons. A remark on this clone: Its target is not known. One end of the junction varies from germline; a read error may be responsible.

This TCR was sampled from a young man in good health and CMV-seropositive. Material: PBMCs. This rearrangement joins TRBV28 to TRBJ2-1; 13 nucleotides match TRBD2. CDR3: CASSLSGLAGVNGQFF. In DNA form, the CDR3 reads TGTGCCAGCAGTTTATCAGGACTAGCGGGAGTGAATGGGCAGTTCTTC. Full variable domain (missing parts from reference TRBV28 and TRBJ2-1): DVKVTQSSRYLVKRTGEKVFLECVQDMDHENMFWYRQDPGLGLRLIYFSYDVKMKEKGDIPEGYSVSREKKERFSLILESASTNQTSMYLCASSLSGLAGVNGQFFGPGTRLTVL.